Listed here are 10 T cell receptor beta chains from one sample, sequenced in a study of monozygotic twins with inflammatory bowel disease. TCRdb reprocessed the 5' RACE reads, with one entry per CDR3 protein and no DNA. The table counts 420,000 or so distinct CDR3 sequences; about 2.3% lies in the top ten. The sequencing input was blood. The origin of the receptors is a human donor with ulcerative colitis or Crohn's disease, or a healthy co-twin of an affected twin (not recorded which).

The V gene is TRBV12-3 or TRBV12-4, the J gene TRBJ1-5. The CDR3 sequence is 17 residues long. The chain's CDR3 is CASTERGRSANNQPQHF.

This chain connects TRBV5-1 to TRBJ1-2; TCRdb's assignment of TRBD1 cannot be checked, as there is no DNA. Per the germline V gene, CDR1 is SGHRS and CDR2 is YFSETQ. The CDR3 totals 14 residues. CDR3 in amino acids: CASSRGGTNYGYTF.

The CDR3 reads CSARIERGATDTQYF. The chain recombines TRBV20-1 with TRBJ2-3; TCRdb outputs TRBD2, but without DNA this stays unchecked. The CDR3 loop spans 15 amino acids. From germline, CDR1 is DFQATT and CDR2 SNEGSKA (reference sequence).

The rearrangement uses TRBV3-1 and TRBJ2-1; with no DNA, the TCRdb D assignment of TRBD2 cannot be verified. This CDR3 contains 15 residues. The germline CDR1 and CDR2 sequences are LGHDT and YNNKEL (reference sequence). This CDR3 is CASSQAGPQLNEQFF.

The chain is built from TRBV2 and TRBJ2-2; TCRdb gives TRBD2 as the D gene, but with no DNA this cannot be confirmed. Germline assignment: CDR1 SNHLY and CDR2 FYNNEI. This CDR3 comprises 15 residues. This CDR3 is CASTERGWGTGELFF.

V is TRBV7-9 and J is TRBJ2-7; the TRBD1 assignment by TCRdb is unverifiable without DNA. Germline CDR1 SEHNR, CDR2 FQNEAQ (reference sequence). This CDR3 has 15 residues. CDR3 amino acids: CASSLGGGLSYEQNF.

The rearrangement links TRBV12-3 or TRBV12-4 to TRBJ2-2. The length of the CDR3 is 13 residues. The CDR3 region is CASAQSNTGELFF.

CDR3 sequence: CASSHRPRSDDGYTF. The chain links TRBV5-4 to TRBJ1-2. CDR3 length equals 15 residues. Germline loops: CDR1 SGHNT, CDR2 YYREEE (reference sequence).

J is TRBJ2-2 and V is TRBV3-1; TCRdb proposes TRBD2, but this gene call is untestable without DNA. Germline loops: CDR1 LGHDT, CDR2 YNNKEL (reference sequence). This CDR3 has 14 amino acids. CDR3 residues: CASSPVGGPGELFF.

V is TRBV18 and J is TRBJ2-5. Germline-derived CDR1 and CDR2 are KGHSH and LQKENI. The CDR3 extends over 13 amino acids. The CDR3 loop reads CASSPPLRETQYF.